This entry is about one T cell receptor (beta chain). Trimming took off 5 bases at V and 7 bases at J, with 18 bases between the two ends. There are 14 residues in the CDR3. CDR1 is SGHDT, CDR2 YYEEEE, per germline. These data are taken from a study of blood T cell repertoires in COVID-19. Study details: Nucleic acid was either cDNA or gDNA, and it came from T cells, B-cell-depleted T cells, or PBMCs.

As processed by the authors: Amplification of reference gene primers provided the estimated nucleated cell counts. The repertoire was sequenced with immunoSEQ multiplex PCR; TCRdb's copy has only in-frame clones and lacks some. Clonal size and the V and J genes are those of that table, whereas D and trimming came from the DNA. The top ten clones hold about 8% of a sample with about 83,000 clones, roughly 86% of them seen once. The chain is built from TRBV5-6 and TRBJ1-2; D is uncertain. This receptor was identified in a man aged 50-60 years with active COVID-19. Sequencing input: peripheral blood. CDR3 sequence (DNA): TGTGCCAGCAGAAAGAAGGCAGGTCCGCGTGGCTACACCTTC. This sequence encodes CASRKKAGPRGYTF.